This TCR beta chain was recorded in a study of beta chain features in type 1 diabetes. Broader study findings: PCR may have favored shorter templates equally in patients and controls. In type 1 diabetes patients, VDJ junctions had fewer insertions; deletions at these junctions were more frequent. Among all four CD4+ subsets, Type 1 diabetes patients had TCRB CDR3s that were moderately but significantly shorter.

There are 13 residues in the CDR3. Germline loops: CDR1 MNHEY, CDR2 SVGAGI. The V end lost 6 bases, the J end lost 5 bases, and 14 bases lay between the germline ends. The collection from each donor was one heparinised blood draw averaging about 110 mL. Sorting gave populations that all exceeded 98% purity. Since all of the isolated RNA was reverse transcribed, expressed TCRB transcripts were what got sequenced. TCRdb keeps only in-frame clones here, not all; method: immunoSEQ multiplex PCR. The sample holds around 710,000 clones; around 12% are singletons and the top ten take around 0.12%. In its sample, this clone was seen a few times. Its antigen remains unknown.

Sequencing was carried out using naive CD4+ T cells from blood. This receptor was identified in a young man with type 1 diabetes. This sequence joins TRBV6-5 and TRBJ2-7; D is possibly TRBD2 (5 bases). CDR3 in DNA: TGTGCCAGCAGGCCGTCGGGGATGGACGAGCAGTACTTC. Translation: CASRPSGMDEQYF.